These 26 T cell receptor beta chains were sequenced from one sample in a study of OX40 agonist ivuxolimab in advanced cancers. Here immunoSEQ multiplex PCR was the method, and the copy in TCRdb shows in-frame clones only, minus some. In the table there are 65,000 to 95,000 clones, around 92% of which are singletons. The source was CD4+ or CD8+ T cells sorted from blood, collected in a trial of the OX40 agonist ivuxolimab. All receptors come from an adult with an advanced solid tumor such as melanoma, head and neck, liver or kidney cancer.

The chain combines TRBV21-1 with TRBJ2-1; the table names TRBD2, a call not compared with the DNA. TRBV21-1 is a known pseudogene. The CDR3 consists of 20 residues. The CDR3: CASSKALMGHTGRGHNEQFF. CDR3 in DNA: TGTGCCAGCAGCAAAGCGCTCATGGGACATACCGGGAGGGGGCACAATGAGCAGTTCTTC.

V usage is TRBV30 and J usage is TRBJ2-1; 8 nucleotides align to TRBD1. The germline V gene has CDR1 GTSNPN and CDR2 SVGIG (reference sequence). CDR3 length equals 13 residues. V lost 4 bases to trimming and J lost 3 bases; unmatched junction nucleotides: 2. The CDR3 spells CAWIDRGYNEQFF. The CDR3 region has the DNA TGTGCCTGGATAGACAGGGGCTACAATGAGCAGTTCTTC.

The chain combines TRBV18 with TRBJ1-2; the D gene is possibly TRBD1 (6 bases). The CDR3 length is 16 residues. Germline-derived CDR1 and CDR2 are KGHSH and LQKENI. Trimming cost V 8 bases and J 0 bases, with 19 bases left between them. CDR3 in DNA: TGTGCCAGCGTAATCAGAGAGGACAGCGCTAACTATGGCTACACCTTC. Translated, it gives CASVIREDSANYGYTF.

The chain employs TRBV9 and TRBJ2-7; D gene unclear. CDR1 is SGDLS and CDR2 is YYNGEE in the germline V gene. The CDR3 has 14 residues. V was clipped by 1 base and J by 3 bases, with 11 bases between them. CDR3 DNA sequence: TGTGCCAGCAGCGTACAGGCGCCGAGCTACGAGCAGTACTTC. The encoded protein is CASSVQAPSYEQYF.

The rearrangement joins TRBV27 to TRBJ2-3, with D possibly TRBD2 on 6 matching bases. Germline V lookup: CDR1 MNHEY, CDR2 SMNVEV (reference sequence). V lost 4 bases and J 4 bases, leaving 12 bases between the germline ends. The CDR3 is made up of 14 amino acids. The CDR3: CASSWGTVADTQYF. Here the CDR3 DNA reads TGTGCCAGCAGTTGGGGGACTGTCGCAGATACGCAGTATTTT.

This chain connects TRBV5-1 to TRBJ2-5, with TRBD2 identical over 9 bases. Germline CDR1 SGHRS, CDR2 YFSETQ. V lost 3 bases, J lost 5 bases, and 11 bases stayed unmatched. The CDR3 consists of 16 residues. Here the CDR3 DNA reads TGCGCCAGCAGCTGGGGGCCCGGGACTAGCCTGGAGACCCAGTACTTC. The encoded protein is CASSWGPGTSLETQYF. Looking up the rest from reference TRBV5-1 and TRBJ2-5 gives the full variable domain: KAGVTQTPRYLIKTRGQQVTLSCSPISGHRSVSWYQQTPGQGLQFLFEYFSETQRNKGNFPGRFSGRQFSNSRSEMNVSTLELGDSALYLCASSWGPGTSLETQYFGPGTRLLVL.

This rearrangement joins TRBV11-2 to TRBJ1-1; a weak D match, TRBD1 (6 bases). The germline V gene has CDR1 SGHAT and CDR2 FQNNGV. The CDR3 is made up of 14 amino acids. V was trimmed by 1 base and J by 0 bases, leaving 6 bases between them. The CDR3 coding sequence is TGTGCCAGCAGCTTAGGGGGGCTGAACACTGAAGCTTTCTTT. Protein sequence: CASSLGGLNTEAFF.

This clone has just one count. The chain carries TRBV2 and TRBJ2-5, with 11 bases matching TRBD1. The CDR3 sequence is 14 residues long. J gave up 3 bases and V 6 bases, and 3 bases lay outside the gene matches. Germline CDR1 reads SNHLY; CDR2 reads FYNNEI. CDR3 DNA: TGTGCCAGCAGGGGGGACAGGGGGAAAGAGACCCAGTACTTC. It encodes CASRGDRGKETQYF.

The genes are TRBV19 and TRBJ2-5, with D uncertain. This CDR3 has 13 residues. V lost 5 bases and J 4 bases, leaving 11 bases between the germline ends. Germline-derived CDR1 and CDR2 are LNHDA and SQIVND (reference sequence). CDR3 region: CASSDVGRETQYF. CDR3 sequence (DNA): TGTGCCAGTAGTGACGTGGGTCGAGAGACCCAGTACTTC.

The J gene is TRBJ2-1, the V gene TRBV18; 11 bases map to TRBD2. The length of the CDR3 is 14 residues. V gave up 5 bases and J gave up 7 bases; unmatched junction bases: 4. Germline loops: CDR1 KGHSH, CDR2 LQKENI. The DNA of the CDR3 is TGTGCCAGCTCATCGGGACTAGCGGCAAATGAGCAGTTCTTC. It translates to CASSSGLAANEQFF.

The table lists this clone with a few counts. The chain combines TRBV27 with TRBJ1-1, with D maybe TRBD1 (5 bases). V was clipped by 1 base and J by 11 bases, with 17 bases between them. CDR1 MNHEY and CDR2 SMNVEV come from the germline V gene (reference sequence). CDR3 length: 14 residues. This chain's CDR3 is CASSLFGASRTAFF. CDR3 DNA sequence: TGTGCCAGCAGTTTATTTGGGGCCTCCAGGACCGCTTTCTTT.

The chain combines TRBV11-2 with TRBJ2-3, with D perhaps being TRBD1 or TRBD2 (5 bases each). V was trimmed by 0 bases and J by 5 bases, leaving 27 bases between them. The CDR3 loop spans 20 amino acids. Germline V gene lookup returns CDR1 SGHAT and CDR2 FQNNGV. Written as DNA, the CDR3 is TGTGCCAGCAGCTTAGAAGTTGGGACCGGGACCACCTGGGGTAAAGATACGCAGTATTTT. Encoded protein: CASSLEVGTGTTWGKDTQYF.

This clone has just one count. DNA for the CDR3: TGTGCCAGCAGCTCTACTACAGGGATAGGACGACAATATGAGCAGTTCTTC. It specifies CASSSTTGIGRQYEQFF. The chain has TRBV13 and TRBJ2-1, with D possibly matching TRBD1 (6 bases). Per germline, CDR1 PRHDT and CDR2 FYEKMQ (reference sequence). V was trimmed by 4 bases and J by 8 bases, leaving 24 bases between them. The CDR3 runs to 17 residues.

CDR3 sequence reads: CASSSRENTEAFF. The CDR3 bases are TGTGCCAGCAGTAGCAGGGAGAACACTGAAGCTTTCTTT. This rearrangement joins TRBV6-6 to TRBJ1-1, with D perhaps matching TRBD1 (5 bases). The CDR3 sequence is 13 residues long. V was pared by 5 bases and J by 1 base, with 8 bases between. Looked up from germline, CDR1 is MNHNY and CDR2 is SVGAGI (reference sequence).

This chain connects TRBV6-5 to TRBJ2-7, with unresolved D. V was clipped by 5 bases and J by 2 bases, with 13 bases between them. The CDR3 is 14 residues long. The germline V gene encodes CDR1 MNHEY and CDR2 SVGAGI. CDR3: CASSPRGSTYEQYF. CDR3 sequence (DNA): TGTGCCAGCAGTCCCCGAGGCAGCACCTACGAGCAGTACTTC.

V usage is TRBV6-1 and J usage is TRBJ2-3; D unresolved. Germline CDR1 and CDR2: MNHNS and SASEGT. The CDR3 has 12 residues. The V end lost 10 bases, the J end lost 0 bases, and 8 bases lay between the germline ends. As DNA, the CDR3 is TGTGCCACCCGTTTTAGCACAGATACGCAGTATTTT. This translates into CATRFSTDTQYF.

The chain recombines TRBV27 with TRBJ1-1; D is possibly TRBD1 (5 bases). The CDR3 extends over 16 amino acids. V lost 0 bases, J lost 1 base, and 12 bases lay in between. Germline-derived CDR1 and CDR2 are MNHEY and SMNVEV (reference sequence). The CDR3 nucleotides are TGTGCCAGCAGTTTATCCGCAGGGTGGAGGAACACTGAAGCTTTCTTT. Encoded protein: CASSLSAGWRNTEAFF.

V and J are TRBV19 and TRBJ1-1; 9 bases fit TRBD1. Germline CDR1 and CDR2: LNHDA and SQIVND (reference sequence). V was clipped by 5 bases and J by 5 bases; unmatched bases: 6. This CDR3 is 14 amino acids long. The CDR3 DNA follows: TGTGCCAGTAGTGCACGGGACAGGGCGACTGAAGCTTTCTTT. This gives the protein CASSARDRATEAFF.

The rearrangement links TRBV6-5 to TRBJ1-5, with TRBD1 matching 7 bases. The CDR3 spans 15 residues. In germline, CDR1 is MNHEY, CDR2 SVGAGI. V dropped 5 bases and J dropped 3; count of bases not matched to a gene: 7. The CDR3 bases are TGTGCCAGCAGTGCCGGGACAGTCCCCAATCAGCCCCAGCATTTT. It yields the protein CASSAGTVPNQPQHF.

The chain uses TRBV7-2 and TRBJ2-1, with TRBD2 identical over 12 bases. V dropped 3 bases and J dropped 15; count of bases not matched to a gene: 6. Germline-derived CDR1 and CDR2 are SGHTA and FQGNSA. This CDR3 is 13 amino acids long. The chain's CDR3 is CASSFPSGRVAFF. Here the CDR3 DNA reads TGTGCCAGCAGCTTCCCTAGCGGGAGGGTCGCGTTCTTC. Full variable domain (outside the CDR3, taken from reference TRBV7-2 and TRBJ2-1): GAGVSQSPSNKVTEKGKDVELRCDPISGHTALYWYRQSLGQGLEFLIYFQGNSAPDKSGLPSDRFSAERTGGSVSTLTIQRTQQEDSAVYLCASSFPSGRVAFFGPGTRLTVL.

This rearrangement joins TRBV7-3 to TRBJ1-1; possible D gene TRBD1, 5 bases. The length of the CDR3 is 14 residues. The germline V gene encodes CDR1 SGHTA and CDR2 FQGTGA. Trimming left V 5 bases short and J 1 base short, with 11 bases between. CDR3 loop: CASSGRQGNTEAFF. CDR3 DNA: TGTGCCAGCAGCGGACGGCAGGGGAACACTGAAGCTTTCTTT.

The CDR3 nucleotides read TGTGCCAGCAGCCGCAGACTAGCCGGTGAGCAGTTCTTC. It is translated as CASSRRLAGEQFF. This sequence joins TRBV7-8 and TRBJ2-1, with 7 bases matching TRBD2. V dropped 5 bases and J dropped 9; count of bases not matched to a gene: 7. This CDR3 has 13 residues. Germline-derived CDR1 and CDR2 are SGHVS and FQNEAQ.

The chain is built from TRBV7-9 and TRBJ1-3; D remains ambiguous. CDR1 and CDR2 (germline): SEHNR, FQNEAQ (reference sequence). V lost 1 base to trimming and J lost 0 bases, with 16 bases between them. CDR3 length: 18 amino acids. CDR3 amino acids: CASSLVLRAPISGNTIYF. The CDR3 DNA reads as TGTGCCAGCAGCTTAGTCTTGAGGGCCCCTATCTCTGGAAACACCATATATTTT.

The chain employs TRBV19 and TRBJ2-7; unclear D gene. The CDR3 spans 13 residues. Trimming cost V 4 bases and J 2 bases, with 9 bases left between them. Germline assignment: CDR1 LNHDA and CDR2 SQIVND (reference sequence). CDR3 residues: CASSKGGTYEQYF. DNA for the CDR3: TGTGCCAGTAGTAAGGGCGGCACCTACGAGCAGTACTTC.

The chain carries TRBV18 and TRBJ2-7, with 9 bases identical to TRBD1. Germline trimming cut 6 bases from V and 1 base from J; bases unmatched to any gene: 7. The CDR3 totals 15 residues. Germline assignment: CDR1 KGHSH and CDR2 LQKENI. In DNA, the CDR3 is TGTGCCAGCTCCCGCGGGACAGGGAGGTCCTACGAGCAGTACTTC. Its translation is CASSRGTGRSYEQYF. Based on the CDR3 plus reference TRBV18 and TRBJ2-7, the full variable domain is NAGVMQNPRHLVRRRGQEARLRCSPMKGHSHVYWYRQLPEEGLKFMVYLQKENIIDESGMPKERFSAEFPKEGPSILRIQQVVRGDSAAYFCASSRGTGRSYEQYFGPGTRLTVT.

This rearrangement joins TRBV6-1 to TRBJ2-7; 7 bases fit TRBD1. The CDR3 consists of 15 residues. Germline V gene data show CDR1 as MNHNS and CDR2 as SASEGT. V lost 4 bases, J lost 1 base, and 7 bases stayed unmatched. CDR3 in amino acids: CASSGPGQTSYEQYF. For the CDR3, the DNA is TGTGCCAGCAGTGGCCCGGGACAGACATCCTACGAGCAGTACTTC.